This TCR beta chain appears in the sequencing data of a study of control samples from healthy donors and cancer patients. The table came from immunoSEQ multiplex PCR; TCRdb's copy has only in-frame clones and leaves some out. The sample lists roughly 100,000 clones; around 90% were seen once. The sequence was collected from a human donor in good health. The donor label of this sample is uncertain. The specimen was blood.

The CDR3 loop is CASSQDGGTEAFF. DNA of the CDR3: TGCGCCAGCAGCCAAGATGGAGGAACTGAAGCTTTCTTT. The V and J genes are TRBV4-3 and TRBJ1-1; D is undetermined. This CDR3 is built from 13 residues. Between the trimmed V and J ends, which lost 0 bases and 5 bases, there was a span of 7 bases. The germline V gene has CDR1 LGHNA and CDR2 YSLEER.